Listed below are T cell receptor beta chains from one sample, sequenced in a study of blood T cell repertoires in COVID-19. Here immunoSEQ multiplex PCR was the method, and the copy in TCRdb shows in-frame clones only, minus some. Of about 36,000 clones in the sample, approximately 86% are singletons; the top ten hold more than 4%. Sequencing was performed on peripheral blood. These receptors originate from a middle-aged man with active COVID-19. CDR3s include the opening cysteine and the closing phenylalanine or tryptophan. D genes are given only for firm matches. Size tells how often a clone was seen (once, few, many) or the class of an expanded clone, and some rows leave it out.

-	TRBV5-4	TRBJ1-4	15	-	TGTGCCAGCAGCTCCGGCGGGGCTACTAATGAAAAACTGTTTTTT	CASSSGGATNEKLFF
-	TRBV24-1	TRBJ2-1	14	TRBD1	TGTGCCACCAGTGCCCGGGACAGGTGGAATGAGCAGTTCTTC	CATSARDRWNEQFF
once	TRBV5-1	TRBJ1-4	15	-	TGCGCCAGCAGCTTGACGGTGGCAAGGGGGGAAAAACTGTTTTTT	CASSLTVARGEKLFF
-	TRBV10-2	TRBJ1-5	14	-	TGCGCCAGCACCACAGGGTTGGGCAATCAGCCCCAGCATTTT	CASTTGLGNQPQHF
-	TRBV5-4	TRBJ2-2	16	-	TGTGCCAGCAGCTTGGTGGTAGCTCTGAACACCGGGGAGCTGTTTTTT	CASSLVVALNTGELFF
-	TRBV4-1	TRBJ2-2	17	-	TGCGCCAGCAGCCAAGTGGAGGGGGGGGCTGACACCGGGGAGCTGTTTTTT	CASSQVEGGADTGELFF
-	TRBV3-1/TRBV3-2	TRBJ2-1	16	TRBD2	TGTGCCAGCAAGACCCAAGGAGCGGGGGGTTCCAATGAGCAGTTCTTC	CASKTQGAGGSNEQFF
-	TRBV18	TRBJ1-4	16	-	TGTGCCAGCTCACCACTGTCCAGCGCAACTAATGAAAAACTGTTTTTT	CASSPLSSATNEKLFF
-	TRBV6-6	TRBJ2-3	13	-	TGTGCCAGCACCCCGCCAGGCACAGATACGCAGTATTTT	CASTPPGTDTQYF
-	TRBV9	TRBJ2-1	14	-	TGTGCCAGCAGCGTCTCACAGACATACAATGAGCAGTTCTTC	CASSVSQTYNEQFF
-	TRBV19	TRBJ2-1	16	TRBD1	TGTGCCAGTAGCAACCTACAGGGGGCCTCCTACAATGAGCAGTTCTTC	CASSNLQGASYNEQFF
-	TRBV7-9	TRBJ1-1	14	TRBD1	TGTGCCAGCAGCAGGACAGGGGGCACGGCTGAAGCTTTCTTT	CASSRTGGTAEAFF
-	TRBV7-8	TRBJ2-7	16	TRBD2	TGTGCCAGCAGCTTAGACCTAGCGGGGGGTACCTACGAGCAGTACTTC	CASSLDLAGGTYEQYF
-	TRBV19	TRBJ1-3	15	-	TGTGCCAGTAGTTCCTCCGGGAGTCCTGGAAACACCATATATTTT	CASSSSGSPGNTIYF
-	TRBV6-1	TRBJ2-1	13	TRBD1	TGTGCCAGCAGTGAGGACAGGGCTAATGAGCAGTTCTTC	CASSEDRANEQFF
-	TRBV30	TRBJ2-5	14	-	TGTGCCTGGAGTGTAAACGGGGGTCATGAGACCCAGTACTTC	CAWSVNGGHETQYF
-	TRBV5-1	TRBJ1-4	14	-	TGCGCCAGCAGGGAGACCCTTAGGGGAGGAAAACTGTTTTTT	CASRETLRGGKLFF